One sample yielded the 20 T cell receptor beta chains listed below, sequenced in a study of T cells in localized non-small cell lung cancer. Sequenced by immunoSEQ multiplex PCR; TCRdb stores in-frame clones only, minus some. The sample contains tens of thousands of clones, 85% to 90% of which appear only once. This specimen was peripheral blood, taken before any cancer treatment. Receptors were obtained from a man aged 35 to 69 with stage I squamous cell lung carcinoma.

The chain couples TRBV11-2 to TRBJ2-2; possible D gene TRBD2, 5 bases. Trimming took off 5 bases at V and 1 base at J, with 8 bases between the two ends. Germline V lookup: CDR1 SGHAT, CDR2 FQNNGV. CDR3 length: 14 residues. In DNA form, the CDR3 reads TGTGCCAGCAGCGGAGGAATGAACACCGGGGAGCTGTTTTTT. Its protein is CASSGGMNTGELFF.

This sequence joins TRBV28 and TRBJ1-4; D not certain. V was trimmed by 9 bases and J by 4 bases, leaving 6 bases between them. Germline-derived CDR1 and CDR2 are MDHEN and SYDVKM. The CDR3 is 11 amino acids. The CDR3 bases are TGTGCCAGTGAAAGTAATGAAAAACTGTTTTTT. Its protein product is CASESNEKLFF.

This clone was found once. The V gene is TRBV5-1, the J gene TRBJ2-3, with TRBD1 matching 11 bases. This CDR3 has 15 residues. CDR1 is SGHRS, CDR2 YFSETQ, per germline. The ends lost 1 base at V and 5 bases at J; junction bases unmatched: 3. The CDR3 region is CASSLQGQGEDTQYF. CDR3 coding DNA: TGCGCCAGCAGCTTGCAGGGACAGGGGGAAGATACGCAGTATTTT.

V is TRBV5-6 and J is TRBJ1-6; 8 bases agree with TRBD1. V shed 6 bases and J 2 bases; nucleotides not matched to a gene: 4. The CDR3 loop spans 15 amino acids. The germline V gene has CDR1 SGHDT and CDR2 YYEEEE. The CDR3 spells CASNRDRTYNSPLHF. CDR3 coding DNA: TGTGCCAGCAACAGGGACAGGACCTATAATTCACCCCTCCACTTT.

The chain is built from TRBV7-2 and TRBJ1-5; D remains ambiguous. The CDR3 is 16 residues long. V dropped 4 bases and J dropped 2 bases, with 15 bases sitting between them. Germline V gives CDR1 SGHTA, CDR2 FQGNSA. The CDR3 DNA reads TGTGCCAGCAGCTCCCTAGATGTGGGCGGCAATCAGCCCCAGCATTTT. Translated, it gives CASSSLDVGGNQPQHF.

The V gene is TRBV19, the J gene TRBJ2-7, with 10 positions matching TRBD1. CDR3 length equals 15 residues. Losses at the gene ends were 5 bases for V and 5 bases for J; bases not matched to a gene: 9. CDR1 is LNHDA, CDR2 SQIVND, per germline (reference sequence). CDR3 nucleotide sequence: TGTGCCAGTAGTCTTCGACAGGGGGCGAGGGACGAGCAGTACTTC. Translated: CASSLRQGARDEQYF.

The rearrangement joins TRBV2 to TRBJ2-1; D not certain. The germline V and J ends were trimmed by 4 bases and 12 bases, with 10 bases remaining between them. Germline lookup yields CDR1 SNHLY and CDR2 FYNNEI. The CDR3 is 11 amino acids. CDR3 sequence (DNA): TGTGCCAGCAGTGTTGACGAATCGCAGTTCTTC. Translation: CASSVDESQFF.

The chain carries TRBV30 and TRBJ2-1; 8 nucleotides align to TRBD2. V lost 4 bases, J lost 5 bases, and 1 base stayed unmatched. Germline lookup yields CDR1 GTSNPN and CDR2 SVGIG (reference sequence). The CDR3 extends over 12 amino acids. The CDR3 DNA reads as TGTGCCTGGACTAGCGGGCACAATGAGCAGTTCTTC. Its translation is CAWTSGHNEQFF. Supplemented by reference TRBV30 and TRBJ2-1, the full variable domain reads SQTIHQWPATLVQPVGSPLSLECTVEGTSNPNLYWYRQAAGRGLQLLFYSVGIGQISSEVPQNLSASRPQDRQFILSSKKLLLSDSGFYLCAWTSGHNEQFFGPGTRLTVL.

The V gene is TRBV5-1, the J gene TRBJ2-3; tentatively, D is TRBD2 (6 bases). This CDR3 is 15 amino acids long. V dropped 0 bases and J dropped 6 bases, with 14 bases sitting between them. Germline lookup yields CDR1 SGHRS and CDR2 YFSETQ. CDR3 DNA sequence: TGCGCCAGCAGCTTGGCGGGAGCCCCTCAGGATACGCAGTATTTT. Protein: CASSLAGAPQDTQYF.

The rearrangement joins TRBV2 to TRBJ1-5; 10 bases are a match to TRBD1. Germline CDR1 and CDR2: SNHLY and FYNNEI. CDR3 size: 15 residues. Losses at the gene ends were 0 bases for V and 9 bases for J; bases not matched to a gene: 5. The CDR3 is CASSEARQGAWPQHF. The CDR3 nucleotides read TGTGCCAGCAGTGAAGCCCGACAGGGGGCTTGGCCCCAGCATTTT. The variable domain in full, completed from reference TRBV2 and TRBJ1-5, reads EPEVTQTPSHQVTQMGQEVILRCVPISNHLYFYWYRQILGQKVEFLVSFYNNEISEKSEIFDDQFSVERPDGSNFTLKIRSTKLEDSAMYFCASSEARQGAWPQHFGDGTRLSIL.

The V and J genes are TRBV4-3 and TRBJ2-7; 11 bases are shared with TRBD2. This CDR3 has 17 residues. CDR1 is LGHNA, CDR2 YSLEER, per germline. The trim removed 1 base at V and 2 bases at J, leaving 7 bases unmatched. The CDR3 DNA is TGCGCCAGCAGCCAAGGGATAGCGGGAGGGCGCACCTACGAGCAGTACTTC. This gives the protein CASSQGIAGGRTYEQYF.

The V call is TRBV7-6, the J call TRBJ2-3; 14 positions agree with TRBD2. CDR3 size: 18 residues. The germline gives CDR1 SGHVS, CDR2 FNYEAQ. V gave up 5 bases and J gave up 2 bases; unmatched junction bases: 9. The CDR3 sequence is CASSMGLAGAGPTDTQYF. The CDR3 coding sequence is TGTGCCAGCAGCATGGGACTAGCGGGAGCGGGGCCCACAGATACGCAGTATTTT.

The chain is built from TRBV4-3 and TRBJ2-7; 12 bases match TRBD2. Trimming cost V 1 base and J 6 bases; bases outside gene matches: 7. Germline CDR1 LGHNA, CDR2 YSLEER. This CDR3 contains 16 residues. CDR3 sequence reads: CASSQGLAGEFGEQYF. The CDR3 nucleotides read TGCGCCAGCAGCCAAGGACTAGCGGGAGAGTTTGGCGAGCAGTACTTC.

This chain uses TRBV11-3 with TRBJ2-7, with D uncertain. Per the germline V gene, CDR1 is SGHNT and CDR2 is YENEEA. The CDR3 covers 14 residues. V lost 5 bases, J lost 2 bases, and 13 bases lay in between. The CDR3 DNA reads TGTGCCAGCAGCCGACCTGAGGATCCCTACGAGCAGTACTTC. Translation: CASSRPEDPYEQYF.

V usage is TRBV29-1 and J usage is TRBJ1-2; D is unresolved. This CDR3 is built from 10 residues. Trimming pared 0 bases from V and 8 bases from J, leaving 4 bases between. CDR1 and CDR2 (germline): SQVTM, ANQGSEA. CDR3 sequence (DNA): TGCAGCGTTGAAGAAGACGGCTACACCTTC. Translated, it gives CSVEEDGYTF. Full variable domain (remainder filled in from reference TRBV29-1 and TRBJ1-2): SAVISQKPSRDICQRGTSLTIQCQVDSQVTMMFWYRQQPGQSLTLIATANQGSEATYESGFVIDKFPISRPNLTFSTLTVSNMSPEDSSIYLCSVEEDGYTFGSGTRLTVV.

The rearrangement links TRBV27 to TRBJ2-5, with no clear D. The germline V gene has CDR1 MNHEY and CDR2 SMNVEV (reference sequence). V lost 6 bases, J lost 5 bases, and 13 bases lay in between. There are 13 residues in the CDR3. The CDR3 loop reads CASSLRVRETQYF. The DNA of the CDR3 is TGTGCCAGCAGCCTTAGGGTTAGGGAGACCCAGTACTTC.

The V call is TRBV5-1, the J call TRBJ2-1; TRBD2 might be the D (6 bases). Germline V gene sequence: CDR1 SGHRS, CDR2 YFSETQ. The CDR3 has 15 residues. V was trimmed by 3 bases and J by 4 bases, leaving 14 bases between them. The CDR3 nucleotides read TGCGCCAGCAGCTACATAGCGGACCCTTACAATGAGCAGTTCTTC. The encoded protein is CASSYIADPYNEQFF. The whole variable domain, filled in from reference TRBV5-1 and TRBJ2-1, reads KAGVTQTPRYLIKTRGQQVTLSCSPISGHRSVSWYQQTPGQGLQFLFEYFSETQRNKGNFPGRFSGRQFSNSRSEMNVSTLELGDSALYLCASSYIADPYNEQFFGPGTRLTVL.

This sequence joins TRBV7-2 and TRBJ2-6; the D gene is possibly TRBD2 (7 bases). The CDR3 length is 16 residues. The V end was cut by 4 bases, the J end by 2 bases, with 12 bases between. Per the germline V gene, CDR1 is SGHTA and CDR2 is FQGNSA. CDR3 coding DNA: TGTGCCAGCAGCTCCCAGGGGAGGGCTGGGGCCAACGTCCTGACTTTC. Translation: CASSSQGRAGANVLTF. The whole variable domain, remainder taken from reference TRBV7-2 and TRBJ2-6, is GAGVSQSPSNKVTEKGKDVELRCDPISGHTALYWYRQSLGQGLEFLIYFQGNSAPDKSGLPSDRFSAERTGGSVSTLTIQRTQQEDSAVYLCASSSQGRAGANVLTFGAGSRLTVL.

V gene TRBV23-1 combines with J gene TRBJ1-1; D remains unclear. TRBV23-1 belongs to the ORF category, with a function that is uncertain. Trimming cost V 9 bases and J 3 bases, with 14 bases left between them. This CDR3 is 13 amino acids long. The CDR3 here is CASRSRPHTEAFF. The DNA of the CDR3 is TGCGCCAGTAGATCAAGACCGCACACTGAAGCTTTCTTT.

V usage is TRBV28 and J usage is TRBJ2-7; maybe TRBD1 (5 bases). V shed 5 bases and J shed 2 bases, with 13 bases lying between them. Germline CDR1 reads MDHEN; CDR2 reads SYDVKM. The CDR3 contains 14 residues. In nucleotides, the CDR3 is TGTGCCAGCAGTAAAGGGGTCCCCACCTACGAGCAGTACTTC. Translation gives CASSKGVPTYEQYF.